Listed below are T cell receptor beta chains from one sample, sequenced in a study of T cell responses to AZD1222 COVID-19 vaccine. Here immunoSEQ multiplex PCR was the method, and the copy in TCRdb shows in-frame clones only, minus some. The data contain roughly 100,000 clones, around 90% of them seen just once; the ten biggest clones take up about 2.5%. Sequenced here: peripheral blood, sampled 28 days after the second AZD1222 dose. These receptors were collected from an adult who received the AZD1222 COVID-19 vaccine. The CDR3 runs from the conserved cysteine through the conserved F or W. Each record gives: D gene, V gene, J gene, clone size, CDR3 protein, CDR3 DNA. D genes are given only for firm matches. Expanded clones get a size class; other rows say once, few or many, or leave the size out.

d_gene: NA
v_gene: TRBV27
j_gene: TRBJ2-2
abundance: NA
CDR3aa: CASRVRLGASTGELFF
CDR3nt: TGTGCCAGCAGGGTGAGGCTGGGGGCAAGCACCGGGGAGCTGTTTTTT

d_gene: NA
v_gene: TRBV5-6
j_gene: TRBJ1-2
abundance: NA
CDR3aa: CASSLVLTEDYGYTF
CDR3nt: TGTGCCAGCAGCTTGGTGCTCACGGAGGACTATGGCTACACCTTC

d_gene: TRBD1
v_gene: TRBV19
j_gene: TRBJ2-7
abundance: NA
CDR3aa: CASSITGTGYDEQYF
CDR3nt: TGTGCCAGTAGTATAACCGGGACAGGGTACGACGAGCAGTACTTC

d_gene: NA
v_gene: TRBV4-2
j_gene: TRBJ1-2
abundance: NA
CDR3aa: CASTGGYGEGWNYGYTF
CDR3nt: TGTGCCAGCACGGGGGGTTACGGAGAGGGTTGGAACTATGGCTACACCTTC

d_gene: TRBD2
v_gene: TRBV7-6
j_gene: TRBJ2-1
abundance: few
CDR3aa: CASSLEVAGGSEQFF
CDR3nt: TGTGCCAGCAGCTTAGAGGTAGCGGGAGGGTCTGAGCAGTTCTTC

d_gene: NA
v_gene: TRBV14
j_gene: TRBJ2-1
abundance: once
CDR3aa: CASSQEDSYNEQFF
CDR3nt: TGTGCCAGCAGCCAAGAGGACAGTTACAATGAGCAGTTCTTC

d_gene: NA
v_gene: TRBV19
j_gene: TRBJ1-2
abundance: NA
CDR3aa: CASSIDLAKSNYGYTF
CDR3nt: TGTGCCAGTAGTATAGATTTGGCCAAGAGTAACTATGGCTACACCTTC

d_gene: TRBD2
v_gene: TRBV19
j_gene: TRBJ2-1
abundance: NA
CDR3aa: CASSLFPGLAVNNEQFF
CDR3nt: TGTGCCAGTAGTTTATTCCCGGGACTAGCGGTAAACAATGAGCAGTTCTTC

d_gene: NA
v_gene: TRBV4-1
j_gene: TRBJ1-3
abundance: NA
CDR3aa: CASSQVREGNTIYF
CDR3nt: TGCGCCAGCAGCCAAGTCAGGGAAGGAAACACCATATATTTT

d_gene: TRBD1
v_gene: TRBV24-1
j_gene: TRBJ2-3
abundance: NA
CDR3aa: CATSEDRRGDTQYF
CDR3nt: TGTGCCACCAGTGAGGACAGGCGAGGGGATACGCAGTATTTT

d_gene: TRBD2
v_gene: TRBV7-9
j_gene: TRBJ2-5
abundance: NA
CDR3aa: CASSLAGTRQETQYF
CDR3nt: TGTGCCAGCAGCTTAGCCGGGACTAGGCAAGAGACCCAGTACTTC

d_gene: NA
v_gene: TRBV6-5
j_gene: TRBJ1-6
abundance: NA
CDR3aa: CASSYVPPLHF
CDR3nt: TGTGCCAGCAGTTACGTACCACCCCTCCACTTT

d_gene: TRBD1
v_gene: TRBV19
j_gene: TRBJ1-2
abundance: NA
CDR3aa: CASRGDGTGVQDYGYTF
CDR3nt: TGTGCCAGTAGGGGAGACGGGACAGGGGTACAAGACTATGGCTACACCTTC

d_gene: TRBD2
v_gene: TRBV15
j_gene: TRBJ2-1
abundance: NA
CDR3aa: CATSPGTSQFF
CDR3nt: TGTGCCACCAGCCCCGGGACTAGTCAGTTCTTC

d_gene: TRBD2
v_gene: TRBV29-1
j_gene: TRBJ2-7
abundance: NA
CDR3aa: CSVGYPTSFYEQYF
CDR3nt: TGCAGCGTTGGGTACCCGACTAGCTTCTACGAGCAGTACTTC

d_gene: NA
v_gene: TRBV19
j_gene: TRBJ2-2
abundance: NA
CDR3aa: CASRDGQPNTGELFF
CDR3nt: TGTGCCAGTAGAGACGGGCAGCCGAACACCGGGGAGCTGTTTTTT

d_gene: NA
v_gene: TRBV5-1
j_gene: TRBJ2-3
abundance: NA
CDR3aa: CASSLGIRTRSTDTQYF
CDR3nt: TGCGCCAGCAGCCTGGGGATCCGGACACGAAGCACAGATACGCAGTATTTT

d_gene: NA
v_gene: TRBV28
j_gene: TRBJ1-5
abundance: NA
CDR3aa: CASSVIQGFNQPQHF
CDR3nt: TGTGCCAGCAGTGTCATCCAGGGTTTCAATCAGCCCCAGCATTTT

d_gene: NA
v_gene: TRBV21-1
j_gene: TRBJ2-5
abundance: NA
CDR3aa: CASSSSDRAHQETQYF
CDR3nt: TGTGCCAGCAGCAGCTCCGACAGGGCGCACCAAGAGACCCAGTACTTC

d_gene: NA
v_gene: TRBV9
j_gene: TRBJ1-1
abundance: NA
CDR3aa: CASSVEPGLDTEAFF
CDR3nt: TGTGCCAGCAGCGTAGAACCGGGGCTTGATACTGAAGCTTTCTTT

d_gene: TRBD2
v_gene: TRBV9
j_gene: TRBJ2-5
abundance: NA
CDR3aa: CASSLAGAQETQYF
CDR3nt: TGTGCCAGCAGTTTAGCGGGGGCCCAAGAGACCCAGTACTTC

d_gene: NA
v_gene: TRBV3-1/TRBV3-2
j_gene: TRBJ2-2
abundance: NA
CDR3aa: CASSRGLRTGELFF
CDR3nt: TGTGCCAGCAGCCGAGGACTACGCACCGGGGAGCTGTTTTTT

d_gene: TRBD2
v_gene: TRBV7-6
j_gene: TRBJ2-7
abundance: NA
CDR3aa: CASSLAGGPPGEQYF
CDR3nt: TGTGCCAGCAGTTTAGCGGGAGGGCCGCCGGGTGAGCAGTACTTC

d_gene: TRBD2
v_gene: TRBV29-1
j_gene: TRBJ2-3
abundance: once
CDR3aa: CSVEDLRTSGADTQYF
CDR3nt: TGCAGCGTTGAAGATCTAAGGACTAGCGGGGCAGATACGCAGTATTTT

d_gene: TRBD2
v_gene: TRBV27
j_gene: TRBJ2-2
abundance: NA
CDR3aa: CASKRTSGNTGELFF
CDR3nt: TGTGCCAGCAAGAGGACTAGCGGGAACACCGGGGAGCTGTTTTTT

d_gene: NA
v_gene: TRBV27
j_gene: TRBJ1-4
abundance: NA
CDR3aa: CASSLTRDLEKLFF
CDR3nt: TGTGCCAGCAGTTTAACGAGGGACCTTGAAAAACTGTTTTTT

d_gene: NA
v_gene: TRBV4-2
j_gene: TRBJ2-2
abundance: NA
CDR3aa: CASSQGSLGEGELFF
CDR3nt: TGTGCCAGCAGCCAAGGCAGTCTGGGAGAGGGGGAGCTGTTTTTT

d_gene: NA
v_gene: TRBV18
j_gene: TRBJ2-6
abundance: NA
CDR3aa: CASSPPNHLALGHSGANVLTF
CDR3nt: TGTGCCAGCTCACCACCAAACCACCTTGCTTTGGGTCACTCTGGGGCCAACGTCCTGACTTTC

d_gene: TRBD1
v_gene: TRBV6-2/TRBV6-3
j_gene: TRBJ1-2
abundance: NA
CDR3aa: CASSSTGGELYGYTF
CDR3nt: TGTGCCAGCAGTTCCACAGGGGGCGAACTCTATGGCTACACCTTC

d_gene: NA
v_gene: TRBV5-5
j_gene: TRBJ1-1
abundance: NA
CDR3aa: CASSAHTGGNTEAFF
CDR3nt: TGTGCCAGCAGCGCACACACAGGTGGGAACACTGAAGCTTTCTTT

d_gene: TRBD1
v_gene: TRBV5-1
j_gene: TRBJ1-2
abundance: NA
CDR3aa: CASSLRTGAYGYTF
CDR3nt: TGCGCCAGCAGCCTAAGGACAGGGGCCTATGGCTACACCTTC

d_gene: NA
v_gene: TRBV10-3
j_gene: TRBJ2-1
abundance: NA
CDR3aa: CAISEPISYEQFF
CDR3nt: TGTGCCATCAGTGAGCCAATCTCCTATGAGCAGTTCTTC

d_gene: TRBD2
v_gene: TRBV9
j_gene: TRBJ2-1
abundance: NA
CDR3aa: CASSLIAGGATLSSYNEQFF
CDR3nt: TGTGCCAGCAGCCTAATAGCGGGAGGGGCTACGCTTAGCTCCTACAATGAGCAGTTCTTC

d_gene: TRBD1
v_gene: TRBV18
j_gene: TRBJ2-7
abundance: NA
CDR3aa: CASSPGTGVYF
CDR3nt: TGTGCCAGCTCACCCGGGACAGGGGTCTACTTC

d_gene: NA
v_gene: TRBV21-1
j_gene: TRBJ2-3
abundance: once
CDR3aa: CASSPLEREGFLGMTHTQYF
CDR3nt: TGTGCCAGCAGCCCGCTGGAGCGGGAGGGTTTTTTGGGCATGACCCATACGCAGTATTTT

d_gene: NA
v_gene: TRBV6-6
j_gene: TRBJ1-3
abundance: NA
CDR3aa: CASSYSGSGNTIYF
CDR3nt: TGTGCCAGCAGTTACTCAGGGTCCGGAAACACCATATATTTT

d_gene: NA
v_gene: TRBV12-3/TRBV12-4
j_gene: TRBJ1-2
abundance: NA
CDR3aa: CASRGRVNYGYTF
CDR3nt: TGTGCCAGCCGCGGCAGAGTGAACTATGGCTACACCTTC

d_gene: NA
v_gene: TRBV28
j_gene: TRBJ2-5
abundance: NA
CDR3aa: CASSFKEGSETQYF
CDR3nt: TGTGCCAGCAGTTTTAAGGAAGGTTCAGAGACCCAGTACTTC

d_gene: TRBD2
v_gene: TRBV19
j_gene: TRBJ2-7
abundance: NA
CDR3aa: CASSSGTNFYEQYF
CDR3nt: TGTGCCAGTAGTTCCGGGACTAACTTCTACGAGCAGTACTTC

d_gene: TRBD1
v_gene: TRBV13
j_gene: TRBJ2-7
abundance: once
CDR3aa: CASSPGTGITFEQYF
CDR3nt: TGTGCCAGCAGCCCCGGGACAGGGATTACGTTCGAGCAGTACTTC

d_gene: NA
v_gene: TRBV4-1
j_gene: TRBJ2-1
abundance: NA
CDR3aa: CASSQGQGSYNEQFF
CDR3nt: TGCGCCAGCAGCCAAGGTCAGGGCTCCTACAATGAGCAGTTCTTC

d_gene: TRBD1
v_gene: TRBV12-3/TRBV12-4
j_gene: TRBJ1-2
abundance: NA
CDR3aa: CASSQTGGGYTF
CDR3nt: TGTGCCAGCAGTCAGACAGGGGGAGGCTACACCTTC

d_gene: TRBD1
v_gene: TRBV15
j_gene: TRBJ2-7
abundance: NA
CDR3aa: CATSRAGTDFYEQYF
CDR3nt: TGTGCCACCAGCAGAGCCGGGACAGATTTCTACGAGCAGTACTTC

d_gene: TRBD1
v_gene: TRBV10-2
j_gene: TRBJ1-4
abundance: NA
CDR3aa: CASSEPRQGANEKLFF
CDR3nt: TGCGCCAGCAGTGAACCGAGACAGGGGGCTAATGAAAAACTGTTTTTT